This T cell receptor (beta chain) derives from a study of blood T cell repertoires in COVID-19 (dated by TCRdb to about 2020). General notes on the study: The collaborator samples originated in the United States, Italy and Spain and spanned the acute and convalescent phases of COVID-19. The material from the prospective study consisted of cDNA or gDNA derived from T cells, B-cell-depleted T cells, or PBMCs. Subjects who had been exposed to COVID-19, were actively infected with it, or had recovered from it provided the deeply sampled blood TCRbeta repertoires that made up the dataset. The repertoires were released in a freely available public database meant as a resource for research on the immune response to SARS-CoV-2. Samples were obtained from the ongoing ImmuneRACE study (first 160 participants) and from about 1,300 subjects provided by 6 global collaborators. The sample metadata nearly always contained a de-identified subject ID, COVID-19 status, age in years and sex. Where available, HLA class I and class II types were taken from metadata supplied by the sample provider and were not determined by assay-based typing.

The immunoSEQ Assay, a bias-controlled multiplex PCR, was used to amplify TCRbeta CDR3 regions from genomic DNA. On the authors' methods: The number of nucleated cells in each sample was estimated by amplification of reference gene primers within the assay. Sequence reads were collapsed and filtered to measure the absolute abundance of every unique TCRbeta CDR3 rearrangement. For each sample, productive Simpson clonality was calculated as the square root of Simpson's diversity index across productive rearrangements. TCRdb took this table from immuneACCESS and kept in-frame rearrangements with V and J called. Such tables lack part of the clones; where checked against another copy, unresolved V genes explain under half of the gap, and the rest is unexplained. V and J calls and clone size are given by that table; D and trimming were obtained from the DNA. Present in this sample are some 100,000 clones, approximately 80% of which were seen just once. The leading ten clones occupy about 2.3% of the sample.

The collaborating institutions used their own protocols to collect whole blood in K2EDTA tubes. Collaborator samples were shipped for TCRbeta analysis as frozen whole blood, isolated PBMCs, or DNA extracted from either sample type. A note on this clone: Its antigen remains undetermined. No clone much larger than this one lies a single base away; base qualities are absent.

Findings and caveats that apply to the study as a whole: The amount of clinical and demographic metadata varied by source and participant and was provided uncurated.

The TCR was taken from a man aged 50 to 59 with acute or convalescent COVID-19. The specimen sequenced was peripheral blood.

The nucleotide sequence is TGTGCCAGCAGCTTACTTCCCGGCCAAGAGACCCAGTACTTC. Its protein reads: CASSLLPGQETQYF. The chain couples TRBV7-9 to TRBJ2-5, with the identity of the D gene unclear. The V end loses 2 bases and the J end loses 1 base, and a stretch of 8 bases separates them. Inclusive of the bounding cysteine and phenylalanine, the CDR3 is 14 residues long. The CDR3 DNA has 42 bases and is translated from base 1. CDR1 and CDR2 (SEHNR, FQNEAQ) derive from the germline V gene (reference sequence).